This entry concerns a single T cell receptor (beta chain). This CDR3 is 16 amino acids long. Trimming removed 1 base at V and 4 bases at J, with 11 bases between. CDR1 is MDHEN and CDR2 is SYDVKM in the germline V gene. TCRdb re-called the RT-PCR reads with MiXCR, one entry per CDR3 protein. The sample yields around 700,000 distinct CDR3 sequences, 12% to 15% seen once. This TCR derives from a female donor in good health, serving as a healthy control. The sequencing input was memory CD4+ T cells from blood. This chain uses TRBV28 with TRBJ2-6, with D possibly TRBD1 on 6 matching bases. CDR3 nucleotides: TGTGCCAGCAGTTTATTGACAGGTTCCGGGGCCAACGTCCTGACTTTC. It yields the protein CASSLLTGSGANVLTF.